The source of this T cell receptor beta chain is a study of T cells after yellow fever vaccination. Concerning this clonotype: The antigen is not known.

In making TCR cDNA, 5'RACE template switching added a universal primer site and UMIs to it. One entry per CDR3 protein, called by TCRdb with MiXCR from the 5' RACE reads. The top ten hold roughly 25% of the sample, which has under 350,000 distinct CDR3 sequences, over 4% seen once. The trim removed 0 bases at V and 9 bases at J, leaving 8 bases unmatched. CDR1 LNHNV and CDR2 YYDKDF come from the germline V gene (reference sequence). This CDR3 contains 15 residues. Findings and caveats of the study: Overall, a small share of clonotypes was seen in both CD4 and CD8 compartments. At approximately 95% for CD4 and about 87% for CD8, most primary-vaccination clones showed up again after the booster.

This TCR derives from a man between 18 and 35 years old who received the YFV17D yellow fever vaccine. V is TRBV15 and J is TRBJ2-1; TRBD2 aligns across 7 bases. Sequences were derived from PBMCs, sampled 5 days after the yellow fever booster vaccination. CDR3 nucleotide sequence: TGTGCCACCAGCAGAGATTTGGGGGAGGGGATTGAGCAGTTCTTC. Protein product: CATSRDLGEGIEQFF. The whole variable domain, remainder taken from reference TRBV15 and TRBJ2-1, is DAMVIQNPRYQVTQFGKPVTLSCSQTLNHNVMYWYQQKSSQAPKLLFHYYDKDFNNEADTPDNFQSRRPNTSFCFLDIRSPGLGDTAMYLCATSRDLGEGIEQFFGPGTRLTVL.